Listed here is a single T cell receptor (beta chain). Its matching antigen is unknown. This sample was taken from a study of T cell clones after liver transplantation. Germline V lookup: CDR1 MNHNY, CDR2 SVGAGI (reference sequence). This CDR3 is 15 amino acids long. Trimming took 6 bases from V and 4 from J; bases not matched to a gene: 8. Only in-frame clones appear in the TCRdb table, and some are missing; sequencing was by immunoSEQ multiplex PCR. The sample comprises 60,000 or so clones, over 70% of which are singletons, and about 15% rests with the top ten. The study, taken as a whole, reports: Graft donor-reactive T cells possibly entered the graft instead of undergoing deletion.

This sequence was found in a human donor who received a liver transplant. Sequenced here: CD4+ T cells from blood, sampled before liver transplant. The V gene is TRBV6-6, the J gene TRBJ1-5; TRBD1 matches 8 bases. The CDR3 is CASREPGGGNQPQHF. DNA of the CDR3: TGTGCCAGCAGGGAACCAGGGGGCGGGAATCAGCCCCAGCATTTT.